These T cell receptor beta chains were read from a single sample in a study of cytomegalovirus exposure and HLA in healthy donors. Generated by immunoSEQ multiplex PCR, the TCRdb table keeps only in-frame clones and is missing some. Among fewer than 90,000 clones listed, around 74% were seen once. Sequencing was done on a sample of PBMCs. All receptors derive from a man aged 25 to 40 in good health and CMV-seropositive. Both conserved end residues are part of each CDR3. D genes are given only for firm matches. A clone size is listed for some rows: how often the clone was seen (once, few, many), or a class if it is expanded.

>TRBV30|TRBJ1-6|NA|NA
TGTGCCTGGAGTGTACGTCTGGGCCTTGGCCGGGGCTCCTATAATTCACCCCTCCACTTT
CAWSVRLGLGRGSYNSPLHF
>TRBV18|TRBJ2-3|NA|TRBD2
TGTGCCAGCTCACCACTCCCCGGGACTAGCGGGGGCACAGATACGCAGTATTTT
CASSPLPGTSGGTDTQYF
>TRBV6-6|TRBJ2-7|NA|TRBD1
TGTGCCAGCAGCCACCGGACAGGCGTCTCCTACGAGCAGTACTTC
CASSHRTGVSYEQYF
>TRBV29-1|TRBJ2-5|NA|TRBD1
TGCAGCGTTGCGCAGGGGGCCGGGGAGACCCAGTACTTC
CSVAQGAGETQYF
>TRBV4-1|TRBJ1-2|once|NA
TGCGCCAGCAGCCAAGGGCTAACAGAGAACTATGGCTACACCTTC
CASSQGLTENYGYTF
>TRBV11-2|TRBJ1-1|NA|TRBD1
TGTGCCAGCAGCTTGGGGGTGGACAGGATAAACACTGAAGCTTTCTTT
CASSLGVDRINTEAFF
>TRBV5-1|TRBJ1-6|NA|NA
TGCGCCAGCAGCTTGGTAGCCGGCGCTAGTTCACCCCTCCACTTT
CASSLVAGASSPLHF
>TRBV11-2|TRBJ1-2|NA|NA
TGTGCCAGCAGTTTCTACGAGTATGGCTACACCTTC
CASSFYEYGYTF
>TRBV5-6|TRBJ2-3|NA|NA
TGTGCCAGCAGCTTGGCCCTAGCAACAGATACGCAGTATTTT
CASSLALATDTQYF
>TRBV18|TRBJ2-7|few|TRBD1
TGTGCCAGCTCACCACAGGGGACAGGGGGTGCCTACGAGCAGTACTTC
CASSPQGTGGAYEQYF
>TRBV4-1|TRBJ2-7|NA|NA
TGCGCCAGCAGCCCCCTTGGAGTGAAGGGGTTCTACGAGCAGTACTTC
CASSPLGVKGFYEQYF
>TRBV7-2|TRBJ2-7|NA|NA
TGTGCCAGCAGCTTAGGAGCTTACGAGCAGTACTTC
CASSLGAYEQYF
>TRBV5-4|TRBJ1-4|few|NA
TGTGCCAGCAGCTTGGGGGCAAATGAAAAACTGTTTTTT
CASSLGANEKLFF
>TRBV5-1|TRBJ2-7|NA|NA
TGCGCCAGCCCGGGTGGCACCTACGAGCAGTACTTC
CASPGGTYEQYF
>TRBV4-3|TRBJ2-1|NA|TRBD2
TGCGCCAGCAGCCAAGGACTAGCGGGGGGAAATGAGCAGTTCTTC
CASSQGLAGGNEQFF
>TRBV5-1|TRBJ2-5|NA|TRBD2
TGCGCCAGCAGCTTCGGACTAGCGGGGGGACTAAAAGAGACCCAGTACTTC
CASSFGLAGGLKETQYF
>TRBV5-1|TRBJ1-4|NA|NA
TGCGCCAGCAGCCCCGAGAGGTACAGGGCGAGGGAAAAACTGTTTTTT
CASSPERYRAREKLFF
>TRBV5-4|TRBJ1-4|NA|NA
TGTGCCAGCAGCGAACGGGGTTATGAAAAACTGTTTTTT
CASSERGYEKLFF
>TRBV7-2|TRBJ1-2|NA|NA
TGTGCCAGCAGCCCGTACACTAACTATGGCTACACCTTC
CASSPYTNYGYTF
>TRBV4-2|TRBJ2-5|once|TRBD1
TGTGCCAGCAGCCTAGGGACAGGGGAAGAGACCCAGTACTTC
CASSLGTGEETQYF
>TRBV7-9|TRBJ1-6|NA|NA
TGTGCCAGCAGTACATGGAATTCACCCCTCCACTTT
CASSTWNSPLHF
>TRBV4-1|TRBJ2-7|NA|TRBD2
TGCGCCAGCAGCCAAGATGGGCAAGGGACTATCGGGCAGTACTTC
CASSQDGQGTIGQYF
>TRBV27|TRBJ1-5|NA|NA
TGTGCCAGCAGTCCTCGAGGGAGGCCCGAGGATCAGCCCCAGCATTTT
CASSPRGRPEDQPQHF
>TRBV6-5|TRBJ2-7|NA|NA
TGTGCCAGCAGTCCCACGGCACAGACCTACGAGCAGTACTTC
CASSPTAQTYEQYF
>TRBV19|TRBJ2-5|NA|TRBD1
TGTGCCAGTGGTCCAGGGACAGACCAAGAGACCCAGTACTTC
CASGPGTDQETQYF
>TRBV30|TRBJ1-5|NA|TRBD1
TGTGCCTGGGACTACGGACAGGGCGATCAGCCCCAGCATTTT
CAWDYGQGDQPQHF
>TRBV9|TRBJ2-2|NA|TRBD2
TGTGCCAGCAGAGCGGGGGGTCCTAACACCGGGGAGCTGTTTTTT
CASRAGGPNTGELFF
>TRBV18|TRBJ2-5|NA|TRBD2
TGTGCCAGCTCACAGGATCCGGGGGGGCGAGAGACCCAGTACTTC
CASSQDPGGRETQYF
>TRBV28|TRBJ2-1|NA|NA
TGTGCCATATCTCCGGACAGTTACAATGAGCAGTTCTTC
CAISPDSYNEQFF
>TRBV6-5|TRBJ1-2|few|NA
TGTGCCAGCAGTTATTCAGGGCTGGACGGCTACACCTTC
CASSYSGLDGYTF
>TRBV29-1|TRBJ2-5|NA|NA
TGCAGCGTTCCGGGGTTTCGGGAGACCCAGTACTTC
CSVPGFRETQYF
>TRBV2|TRBJ1-2|NA|NA
TGTGCCAGCAACTCAGCAGGGTTCGGTGGCTACACCTTC
CASNSAGFGGYTF
>TRBV7-8|TRBJ2-5|NA|TRBD2
TGTGCCAGCTTTGATTGGAGCGGGGAACAAGAGACCCAGTACTTC
CASFDWSGEQETQYF
>TRBV7-8|TRBJ1-6|NA|NA
TGTGCCAGCAGCAATAGGCGACAGGCTGGGTCACCCCTCCACTTT
CASSNRRQAGSPLHF
>TRBV30|TRBJ2-2|NA|TRBD1
TGTGCCTGGAGCCGCTGGACAGGGAACACCGGGGAGCTGTTTTTT
CAWSRWTGNTGELFF
>TRBV7-2|TRBJ1-1|few|TRBD1
TGTGCCAGCAGCCCACAACAGGGGCAGAACACTGAAGCTTTCTTT
CASSPQQGQNTEAFF
>TRBV6-1|TRBJ2-5|NA|NA
TGTGCCAGCAGTGACGATACGAGACTAGGAGAGACCCAGTACTTC
CASSDDTRLGETQYF
>TRBV11-3|TRBJ1-5|NA|TRBD1
TGTGCCAGCAGCTTAGGGGACAGGGGGTTTGGCAATCAGCCCCAGCATTTT
CASSLGDRGFGNQPQHF
>TRBV6-5|TRBJ2-1|NA|TRBD2
TGTGCCAGCACTTTAGGACTAGCGGGGTATGAGCAGTTCTTC
CASTLGLAGYEQFF
>TRBV7-2|TRBJ1-2|once|TRBD1
TGTGCCAGCAGCTTACTGTGGGGGGGACAGGGGTTGTTTGGCTACACCTTC
CASSLLWGGQGLFGYTF
>TRBV30|TRBJ1-2|once|TRBD1
TGTGCCTGGAGGCGTCCCGGGACAGGGCGGTTTGGCTACACCTTC
CAWRRPGTGRFGYTF
>TRBV11-2|TRBJ1-2|once|NA
TGTGCCAGCAGCCCAGATGGAGGGTTGGACTATGGCTACACCTTC
CASSPDGGLDYGYTF
>TRBV7-8|TRBJ1-4|NA|TRBD1
TGTGCCAGCAGCCAGACAGGGCGGAATGAAAAACTGTTTTTT
CASSQTGRNEKLFF
>TRBV4-1|TRBJ1-2|once|TRBD1
TGCGCCAGCAGGCAAACAGGGGGCGACAACTATGGCTACACCTTC
CASRQTGGDNYGYTF
>TRBV29-1|TRBJ2-7|once|TRBD2
TGCAGCGTGGGAGGAGCGGGGCAAAGCTCCTACGAGCAGTACTTC
CSVGGAGQSSYEQYF
>TRBV2|TRBJ1-5|NA|TRBD1
TGTGCCAGCAGTGTTCCCGGGACAGGGTCTCCCTTCAATCAGCCCCAGCATTTT
CASSVPGTGSPFNQPQHF
>TRBV5-4|TRBJ1-2|NA|NA
TGTGCCAGCACCGATACGGGGAAGTTTTTGGGCGCCTCGGACTATGGCTACACCTTC
CASTDTGKFLGASDYGYTF
>TRBV7-3|TRBJ2-7|NA|NA
TGTGCCAGCAGCTTAACTCAGGCAGGGGCTGGCTACGAGCAGTACTTC
CASSLTQAGAGYEQYF
>TRBV7-9|TRBJ1-2|few|NA
TGTGCCAGCAGCTCCCGGGCATCAGAACCTAGCGGCTACACCTTC
CASSSRASEPSGYTF
>TRBV2|TRBJ2-1|once|TRBD2
TGTGCCAGCAGTGAATTAGCGGGGGGGTACAATGAGCAGTTCTTC
CASSELAGGYNEQFF
>TRBV7-3|TRBJ2-2|NA|NA
TGTGCCAGCAGCTTACACCGGACAGGGGAGCTGTTTTTT
CASSLHRTGELFF
>TRBV4-3|TRBJ1-3|NA|NA
TGCGCCAGCAGCCCTTATCTCACAGGGAGCTCTGGAAACACCATATATTTT
CASSPYLTGSSGNTIYF
>TRBV9|TRBJ2-7|once|NA
TGTGCCAGCAGCGAGTTCGGGCAGGGGGGTTACGAGCAGTACTTC
CASSEFGQGGYEQYF
>TRBV4-1|TRBJ2-5|NA|TRBD1
TGCGCCAGCAGCCAAGAACCCGACAGGGTGGATGTGGAGACCCAGTACTTC
CASSQEPDRVDVETQYF
>TRBV18|TRBJ2-7|NA|TRBD2
TGTGCCAGCTCACAGGGACTAGCGGGGAACGAGCAGTACTTC
CASSQGLAGNEQYF
>TRBV19|TRBJ1-2|NA|TRBD1
TGTGCCAGTAGATCAGGGGGTCTGGATGGCTACACCTTC
CASRSGGLDGYTF
>TRBV18|TRBJ1-1|NA|TRBD1
TGTGCCAGCTCACCTGCGACAGGGGGTTACACTGAAGCTTTCTTT
CASSPATGGYTEAFF
>TRBV5-8|TRBJ1-6|NA|NA
TGTGCCAGCAGCTTGGGAGCCTCTTCCGACTCCTATAATTCACCCCTCCACTTT
CASSLGASSDSYNSPLHF